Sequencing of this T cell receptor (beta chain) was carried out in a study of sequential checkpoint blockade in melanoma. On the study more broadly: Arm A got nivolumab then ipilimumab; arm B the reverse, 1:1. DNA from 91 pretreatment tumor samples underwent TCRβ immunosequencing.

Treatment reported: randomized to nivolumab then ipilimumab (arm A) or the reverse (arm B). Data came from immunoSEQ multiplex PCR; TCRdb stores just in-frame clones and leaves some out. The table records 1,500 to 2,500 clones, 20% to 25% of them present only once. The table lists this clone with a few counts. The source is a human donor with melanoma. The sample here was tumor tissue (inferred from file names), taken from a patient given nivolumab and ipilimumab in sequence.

This CDR3 is CASSPYLAGHNEQFF. In DNA form, the CDR3 reads TGTGCCAGCAGCCCGTATTTAGCGGGGCATAATGAGCAGTTCTTC. The genes are TRBV7-6 and TRBJ2-1; 8 bases line up with TRBD2. Germline lookup yields CDR1 SGHVS and CDR2 FNYEAQ. Germline trimming cut 5 bases from V and 7 bases from J; bases unmatched to any gene: 10. The CDR3 sequence is 15 residues long.